This T cell receptor (beta chain) comes out of a study of T cell responses to AZD1222 COVID-19 vaccine. TCRdb's copy holds only in-frame clones and misses some; the assay was immunoSEQ multiplex PCR. This sample has 150,000 to 200,000 clones, with about 90% found just once. Comment on this clone: The antigen remains unidentified.

Trimming removed 0 bases from V and 2 bases from J, with 3 bases in between. The germline V gene encodes CDR1 SGHRS and CDR2 YFSETQ. CDR3 length: 13 amino acids. Study observations and caveats: Dominant at 160-218 and 743-854, vaccine-associated CD4 TCRs also spanned spike. Only a handful of AZD1222 recipients, several in all, had baseline seropositivity. Reports indicate that nearly half of spike-specific TCRs are directed at unmutated variant regions.

This material consisted of peripheral blood, taken 28 days after the second AZD1222 dose. The TCR originated in an adult who received the AZD1222 COVID-19 vaccine. The J gene is TRBJ2-1, the V gene TRBV5-1; D gene unclear. Written as DNA, the CDR3 is TGCGCCAGCAGCTTGGACACCTACAATGAGCAGTTCTTC. It is translated as CASSLDTYNEQFF.